This TCR beta chain appears in the sequencing data of a study of vaccination and CD4 T cells after COVID-19. Background on the study: Cells were stimulated with overlapping spike peptides from SARS-CoV-2, HCoV-NL63, HCoV-OC43 and HCoV-229E. A CEFX pool, an HIV-1 Nef pool, or no peptide went to control cultures.

CD4+ T cells that had been cultured provided DNA sequenced with the Oncomine TCR Beta short-read assay. MiXCR, run by TCRdb on the PCR reads, gives a single entry per CDR3 protein. Here the sample spans around 12,000 distinct CDR3 sequences, 40% to 45% being singletons. Treatment given: roughly 10-day PBMC culture with coronavirus spike peptide pools or control peptides (ViraFEST assay). This CDR3 comprises 15 residues. V shed 7 bases and J 6 bases; nucleotides not matched to a gene: 11. The germline gives CDR1 SEHNR, CDR2 FQNEAQ (reference sequence). In regard to this clonotype: Its cognate antigen is unknown.

The rearrangement uses TRBV7-9 and TRBJ2-3, with 9 bases identical to TRBD2. Material for sequencing was CD4+ T cells from blood, cultured in vitro. The receptor comes from a human donor who had recovered from COVID-19. The CDR3 spells CASTPGLADMDTQYF. The DNA of the CDR3 is TGTGCCAGCACACCGGGACTAGCAGACATGGATACGCAGTATTTT.